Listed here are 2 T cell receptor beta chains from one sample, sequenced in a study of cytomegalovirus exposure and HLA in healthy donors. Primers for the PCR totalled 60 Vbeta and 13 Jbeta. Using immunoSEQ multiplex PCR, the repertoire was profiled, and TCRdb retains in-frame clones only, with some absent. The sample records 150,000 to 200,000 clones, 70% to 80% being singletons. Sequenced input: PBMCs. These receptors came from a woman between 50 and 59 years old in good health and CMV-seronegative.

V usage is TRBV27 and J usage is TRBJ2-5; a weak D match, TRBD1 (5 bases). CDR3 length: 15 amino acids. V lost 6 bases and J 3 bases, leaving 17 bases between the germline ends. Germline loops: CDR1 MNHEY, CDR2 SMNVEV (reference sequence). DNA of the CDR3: TGTGCCAGCAGGCCCCAGGGCCTTACAAAAGAGACCCAGTACTTC. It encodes CASRPQGLTKETQYF.

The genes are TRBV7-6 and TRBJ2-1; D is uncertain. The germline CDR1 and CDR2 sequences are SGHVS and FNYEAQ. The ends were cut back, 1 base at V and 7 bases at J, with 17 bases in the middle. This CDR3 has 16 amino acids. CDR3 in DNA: TGTGCCAGCAGCTTAGGAGTAGCTGGAGTACAAAATGAGCAGTTCTTC. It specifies CASSLGVAGVQNEQFF.